This T cell receptor (beta chain) stems from a study of technical replicates of blood from four donors. The assay was immunoSEQ multiplex PCR, and TCRdb's table has in-frame clones only and misses some. The sample yields about 81,000 clones, 70% to 90% seen once. Germline lookup yields CDR1 SGHTA and CDR2 FQGNSA. After removal of 4 bases from V and 5 bases from J, the junction contained 5 bases not matched to a gene. The CDR3 sequence is 15 residues long. The V and J genes are TRBV7-2 and TRBJ2-2, with TRBD1 matching 9 bases. The sequenced material came from PBMCs. The TCR was taken from a human donor in good health. Some clones in this sample may be carry-over from other donors' samples. The CDR3 DNA follows: TGTGCCAGCAGCTCAATACAGGGGGCAACCGGGGAGCTGTTTTTT. It specifies CASSSIQGATGELFF.